These 12 T cell receptor beta chains originate from one sample sequenced in a study of CD8 T cells in Susac syndrome. An input of about 0.45 to 1 ug of RNA was subjected to reverse transcription using random hexamers. Via MiXCR, TCRdb re-called the immunoSEQ multiplex PCR reads, giving one row per CDR3 protein. The sample has fewer than 80,000 distinct CDR3 sequences, approximately 94% seen once; the top ten hold 0.5% to 0.65%. The sequencing input was CD8+ T cells from PBMCs. All receptors derive from a human donor with Susac syndrome.

This chain uses TRBV10-3 with TRBJ2-7, with D possibly TRBD2 on 5 matching bases. Per the germline V gene, CDR1 is ENHRY and CDR2 is SYGVKD. Trimming cost V 8 bases and J 2 bases, with 10 bases left between them. The CDR3 is 12 amino acids. The CDR3 region is CAIRTGTYEQYF. The CDR3 DNA reads TGTGCCATCCGGACGGGAACCTACGAGCAGTACTTC.

The gene calls are TRBV6-2 or TRBV6-3 and TRBJ1-1; D is uncertain. V was trimmed by 5 bases and J by 0 bases, leaving 7 bases between them. Germline values: CDR1 MNHEY, CDR2 SVGEGT. The CDR3 has 13 residues. CDR3 in DNA: TGTGCCAGCAGTCTTTTCCTGAACACTGAAGCTTTCTTT. Translating gives CASSLFLNTEAFF.

The chain uses TRBV7-2 and TRBJ2-3; the match to TRBD2 covers 9 bases. Germline V gene sequence: CDR1 SGHTA, CDR2 FQGNSA. V was clipped by 2 bases and J by 6 bases; unmatched bases: 9. The CDR3 runs 16 residues. The CDR3 sequence is CASSLYLAGAGDTQYF. DNA for the CDR3: TGTGCCAGCAGCTTATACTTAGCGGGGGCCGGGGATACGCAGTATTTT.

The DNA for the CDR3 is TGTGCTAGTGGTTTGGTCGGCAATACCGGGGAGCTGTTTTTT. Translation gives CASGLVGNTGELFF. V and J are TRBV12-5 and TRBJ2-2; no clear D. This CDR3 has 14 residues. CDR1 is LGHNT and CDR2 is FRNRAP in the germline V gene. Trimming cost V 0 bases and J 5 bases, with 7 bases left between them.

DNA for the CDR3: TGTGCCAGCAGTGCCCGGGAAACTGCTGAAGCTTTCTTT. This gives the protein CASSARETAEAFF. This chain connects TRBV12-3 or TRBV12-4 to TRBJ1-1; D unclear. CDR3 size: 13 residues. Trimming removed 5 bases at V and 6 bases at J, with 13 bases between.

The rearrangement links TRBV2 to TRBJ2-2; perhaps TRBD1 as D (6 bases). Per the germline V gene, CDR1 is SNHLY and CDR2 is FYNNEI. With 7 bases removed from V and 4 bases from J, the gap between germline ends came to 10 bases. The CDR3 is made up of 13 amino acids. DNA for the CDR3: TGTGCCAGCATAGGGGGTTCCACCGGGGAGCTGTTTTTT. Its protein is CASIGGSTGELFF.

The chain's CDR3 is CASSFGRNGNTIYF. The CDR3 region has the DNA TGTGCCAGCAGTTTCGGCAGGAATGGAAACACCATATATTTT. The chain combines TRBV27 with TRBJ1-3, with D unresolved. Trimming removed 3 bases from V and 3 bases from J, with 9 bases in between. The CDR3 totals 14 residues. Germline V gives CDR1 MNHEY, CDR2 SMNVEV (reference sequence).

This chain joins TRBV9 and TRBJ2-1; no clear D. Germline CDR1 is SGDLS and CDR2 is YYNGEE. Trimming removed 0 bases at V and 7 bases at J, with 8 bases between. There are 13 residues in the CDR3. The CDR3 nucleotides are TGTGCCAGCAGCGTAGGAGGAGTAAATGAGCAGTTCTTC. As protein: CASSVGGVNEQFF.

The chain employs TRBV28 and TRBJ2-5; D is possibly TRBD2 (6 bases). The CDR3 consists of 16 residues. The germline V gene encodes CDR1 MDHEN and CDR2 SYDVKM. V shed 1 base and J shed 3 bases, with 15 bases lying between them. CDR3 nucleotides: TGTGCCAGCAGTTTATCCCCGACTAGTTCAGAAGAGACCCAGTACTTC. Encoded protein: CASSLSPTSSEETQYF.

J is TRBJ1-1 and V is TRBV7-9; the D is unclear. Germline V gives CDR1 SEHNR, CDR2 FQNEAQ (reference sequence). There are 12 residues in the CDR3. V shed 2 bases and J shed 3 bases, with 4 bases lying between them. DNA for the CDR3: TGTGCCAGCAGCTTACGACACACTGAAGCTTTCTTT. Translated: CASSLRHTEAFF.

J is TRBJ2-5 and V is TRBV7-9; perhaps TRBD2 as D (6 bases). The V end was cut by 3 bases, the J end by 4 bases, with 12 bases between. This CDR3 spans 14 amino acids. From germline, CDR1 is SEHNR and CDR2 FQNEAQ (reference sequence). The CDR3 coding sequence is TGTGCCAGCAGCTTGGAGGGTTCAGGAGAGACCCAGTACTTC. It encodes CASSLEGSGETQYF.

The chain uses TRBV20-1 and TRBJ1-2, with D hard to call. The ends were cut back, 0 bases at V and 1 base at J, with 6 bases in the middle. The V gene's germline CDR1 is DFQATT and CDR2 SNEGSKA (reference sequence). This CDR3 contains 13 residues. The CDR3 sequence is CSARDTDNYGYTF. Here the CDR3 DNA reads TGCAGTGCTAGAGACACCGATAACTATGGCTACACCTTC.